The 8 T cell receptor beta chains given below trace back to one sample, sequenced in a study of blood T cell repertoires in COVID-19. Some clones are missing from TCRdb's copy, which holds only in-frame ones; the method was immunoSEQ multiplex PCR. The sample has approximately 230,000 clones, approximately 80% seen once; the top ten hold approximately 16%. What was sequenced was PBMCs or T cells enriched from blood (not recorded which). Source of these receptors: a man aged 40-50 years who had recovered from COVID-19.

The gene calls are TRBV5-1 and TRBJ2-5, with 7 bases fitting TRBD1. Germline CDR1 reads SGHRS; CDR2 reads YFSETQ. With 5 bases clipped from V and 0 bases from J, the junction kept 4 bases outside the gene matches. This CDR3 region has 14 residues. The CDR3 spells CASSPDRYQETQYF. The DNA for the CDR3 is TGCGCCAGCAGTCCGGACAGGTACCAAGAGACCCAGTACTTC. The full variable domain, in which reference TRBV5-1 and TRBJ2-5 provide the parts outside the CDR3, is KAGVTQTPRYLIKTRGQQVTLSCSPISGHRSVSWYQQTPGQGLQFLFEYFSETQRNKGNFPGRFSGRQFSNSRSEMNVSTLELGDSALYLCASSPDRYQETQYFGPGTRLLVL.

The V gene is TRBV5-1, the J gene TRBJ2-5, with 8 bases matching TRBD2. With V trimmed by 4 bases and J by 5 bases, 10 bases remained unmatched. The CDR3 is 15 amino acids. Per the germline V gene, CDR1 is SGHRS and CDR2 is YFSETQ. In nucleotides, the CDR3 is TGCGCCAGCAGCCTACGGGAGGGAGTCTTGGAGACCCAGTACTTC. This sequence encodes CASSLREGVLETQYF.

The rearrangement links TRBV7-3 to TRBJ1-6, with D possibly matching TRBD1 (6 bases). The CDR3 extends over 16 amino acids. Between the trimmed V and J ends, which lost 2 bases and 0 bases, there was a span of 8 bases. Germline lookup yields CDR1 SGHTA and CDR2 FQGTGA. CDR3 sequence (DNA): TGTGCCAGCAGCTTACAGGGGCCCTCCTATAATTCACCCCTCCACTTT. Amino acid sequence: CASSLQGPSYNSPLHF.

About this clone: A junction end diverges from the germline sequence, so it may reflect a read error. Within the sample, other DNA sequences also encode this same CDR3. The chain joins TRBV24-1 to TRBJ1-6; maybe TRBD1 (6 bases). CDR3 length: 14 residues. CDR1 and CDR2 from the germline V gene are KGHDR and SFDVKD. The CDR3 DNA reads TGCGCCACCAGTGATTCGGACAGCTATTCACCCCTCCACTTT. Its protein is CATSDSDSYSPLHF.

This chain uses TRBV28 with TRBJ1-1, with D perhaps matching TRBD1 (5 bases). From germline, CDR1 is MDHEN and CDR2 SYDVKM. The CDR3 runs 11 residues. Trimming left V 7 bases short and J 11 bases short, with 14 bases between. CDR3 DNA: TGTGCCAGCACCGCCTCCGGGGGGGCTTTCTTT. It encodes CASTASGGAFF.

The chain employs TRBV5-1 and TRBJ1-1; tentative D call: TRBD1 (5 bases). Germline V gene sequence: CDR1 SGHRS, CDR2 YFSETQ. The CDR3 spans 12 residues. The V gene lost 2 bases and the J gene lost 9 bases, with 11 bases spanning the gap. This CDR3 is CASSLDSNQAFF. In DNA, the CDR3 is TGCGCCAGCAGCTTAGACAGCAACCAAGCTTTCTTT.

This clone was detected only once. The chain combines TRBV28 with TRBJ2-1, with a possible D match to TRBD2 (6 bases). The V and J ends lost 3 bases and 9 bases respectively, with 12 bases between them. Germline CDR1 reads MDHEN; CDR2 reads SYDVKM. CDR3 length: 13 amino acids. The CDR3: CASSLGSGVEQFF. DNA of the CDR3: TGTGCCAGCAGTTTGGGTAGCGGAGTTGAGCAGTTCTTC.

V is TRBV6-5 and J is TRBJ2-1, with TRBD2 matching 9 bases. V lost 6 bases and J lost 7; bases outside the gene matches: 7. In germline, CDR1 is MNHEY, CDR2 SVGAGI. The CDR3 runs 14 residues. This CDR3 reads CASSSKLAGNEQFF. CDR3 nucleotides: TGTGCCAGCAGCTCGAAGCTAGCGGGGAATGAGCAGTTCTTC.